Listed below are T cell receptor beta chains from one sample, sequenced in a study of shared clonotypes between healthy human individuals. Generated by immunoSEQ multiplex PCR, the TCRdb table keeps only in-frame clones and is missing some. This sample has 950,000 to 1,200,000 clones; approximately 77% occur once, and the top ten carry roughly 0.83%. Sequencing input: memory CD4+ T cells from PBMCs. The source is a man between 18 and 29 years old in good health. Some clones in this sample may be carry-over from other donors' samples. Each CDR3 is given with its conserved first and last residue. D genes are given only for firm matches. Clone sizes are given selectively: once, few, many, or a class where the clone is expanded.

J: TRBJ1-4
D: TRBD1
size: -
V: TRBV18
DNA: TGTGCCAGCTCCCGGAACAGGGGGCGTAGCGATGAAAAACTGTTTTTT
CDR3: CASSRNRGRSDEKLFF

J: TRBJ2-1
D: -
size: -
V: TRBV5-6
DNA: TGTGCCAGCAGCTTGATAGGGGGAAATTACAATGAGCAGTTCTTC
CDR3: CASSLIGGNYNEQFF

J: TRBJ2-1
D: -
size: -
V: TRBV2
DNA: TGTGCCAGCAAAGTGGCGTGGGTTATGGATGAGCAGTTCTTC
CDR3: CASKVAWVMDEQFF

J: TRBJ1-1
D: TRBD1
size: few
V: TRBV28
DNA: TGTGCCAGCAGTCCGCAGGGGGGCACTGAAGCTTTCTTT
CDR3: CASSPQGGTEAFF

J: TRBJ2-4
D: -
size: -
V: TRBV7-8
DNA: TGTGCCAGCAGTCCTACAAGGTCGGCCAAAAACATTCAGTACTTC
CDR3: CASSPTRSAKNIQYF

J: TRBJ1-2
D: -
size: -
V: TRBV19
DNA: TGTGCCAGTGGCCCAGGGTCCAGAATCTATGGCTACACCTTC
CDR3: CASGPGSRIYGYTF

J: TRBJ2-1
D: -
size: -
V: TRBV9
DNA: TGTGCCAGCAGCATACAGGGATTGACCTACAATGAGCAGTTCTTC
CDR3: CASSIQGLTYNEQFF

J: TRBJ1-1
D: TRBD1
size: -
V: TRBV19
DNA: TGTGCCAGTCTACCGGGACAGGGCTTAGCTTTCTTT
CDR3: CASLPGQGLAFF

J: TRBJ2-2
D: -
size: once
V: TRBV19
DNA: TGTGCCAGTAGTATCCGGGGGAACACCGGGGAGCTGTTTTTT
CDR3: CASSIRGNTGELFF

J: TRBJ1-1
D: -
size: -
V: TRBV28
DNA: TGTGCCAGCAGGACCAACGGACCCGGCGGGACTGAAGCTTTCTTT
CDR3: CASRTNGPGGTEAFF